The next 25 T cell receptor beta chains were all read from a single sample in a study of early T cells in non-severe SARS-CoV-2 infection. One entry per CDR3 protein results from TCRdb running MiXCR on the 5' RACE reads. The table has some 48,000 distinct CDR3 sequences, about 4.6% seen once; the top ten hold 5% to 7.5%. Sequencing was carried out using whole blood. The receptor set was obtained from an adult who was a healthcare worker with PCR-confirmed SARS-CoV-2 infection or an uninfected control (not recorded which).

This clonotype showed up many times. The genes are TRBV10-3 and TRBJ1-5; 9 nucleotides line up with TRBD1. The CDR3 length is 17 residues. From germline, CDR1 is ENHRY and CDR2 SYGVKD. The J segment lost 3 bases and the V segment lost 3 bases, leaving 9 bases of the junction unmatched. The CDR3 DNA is TGTGCCATCAGTGACCCACAGACAGGGGGGGACAATCAGCCCCAGCATTTT. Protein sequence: CAISDPQTGGDNQPQHF.

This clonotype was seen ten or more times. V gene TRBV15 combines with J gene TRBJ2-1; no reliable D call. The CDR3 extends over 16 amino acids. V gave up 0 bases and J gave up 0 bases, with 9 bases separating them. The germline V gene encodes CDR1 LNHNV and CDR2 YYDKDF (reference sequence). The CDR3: CATSREAGDSYNEQFF. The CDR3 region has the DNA TGTGCCACCAGCAGAGAAGCAGGTGACTCCTACAATGAGCAGTTCTTC.

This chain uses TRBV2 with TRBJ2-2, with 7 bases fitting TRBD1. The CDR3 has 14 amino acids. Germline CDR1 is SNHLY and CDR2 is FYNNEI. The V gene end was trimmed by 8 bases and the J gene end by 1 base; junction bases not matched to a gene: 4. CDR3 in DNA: TGTGCCAGCGAGGACAGGAAGAACACCGGGGAGCTGTTTTTT. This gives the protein CASEDRKNTGELFF.

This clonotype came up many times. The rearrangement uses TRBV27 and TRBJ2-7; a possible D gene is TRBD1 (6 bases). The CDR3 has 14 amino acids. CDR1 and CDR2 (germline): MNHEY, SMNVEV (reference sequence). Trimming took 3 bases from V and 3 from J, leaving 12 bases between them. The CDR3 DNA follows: TGTGCCAGCAGTTTTAACAGGGATAACTACGAGCAGTACTTC. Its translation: CASSFNRDNYEQYF.

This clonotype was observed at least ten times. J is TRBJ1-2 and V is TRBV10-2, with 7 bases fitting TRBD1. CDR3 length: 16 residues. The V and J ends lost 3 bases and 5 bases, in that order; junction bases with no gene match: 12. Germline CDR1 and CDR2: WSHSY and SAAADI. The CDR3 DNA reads TGCGCCAGCAGTGAAAGGACAGGATCCTCTTCTTATGGCTACACCTTC. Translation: CASSERTGSSSYGYTF.

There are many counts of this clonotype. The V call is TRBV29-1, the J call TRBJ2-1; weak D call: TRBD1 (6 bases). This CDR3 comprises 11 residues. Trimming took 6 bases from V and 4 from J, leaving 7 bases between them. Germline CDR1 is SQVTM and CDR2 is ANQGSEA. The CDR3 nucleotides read TGCAGCGTGGACAGTTACAATGAGCAGTTCTTC. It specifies CSVDSYNEQFF.

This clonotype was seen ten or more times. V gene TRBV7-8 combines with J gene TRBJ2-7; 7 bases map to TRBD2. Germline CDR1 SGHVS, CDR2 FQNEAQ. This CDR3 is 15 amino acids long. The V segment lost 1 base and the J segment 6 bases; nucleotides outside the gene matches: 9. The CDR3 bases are TGTGCCAGCAGCTTAGATTCGGGAGGCGACTCCGAGCAGTACTTC. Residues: CASSLDSGGDSEQYF.

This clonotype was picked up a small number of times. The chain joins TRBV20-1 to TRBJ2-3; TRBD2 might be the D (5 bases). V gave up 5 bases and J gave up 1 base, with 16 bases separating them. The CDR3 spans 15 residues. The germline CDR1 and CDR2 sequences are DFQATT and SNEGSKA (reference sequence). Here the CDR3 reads CSAPLLDSGTDTQYF. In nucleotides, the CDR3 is TGCAGTGCTCCCCTTTTAGATAGCGGCACAGATACGCAGTATTTT.

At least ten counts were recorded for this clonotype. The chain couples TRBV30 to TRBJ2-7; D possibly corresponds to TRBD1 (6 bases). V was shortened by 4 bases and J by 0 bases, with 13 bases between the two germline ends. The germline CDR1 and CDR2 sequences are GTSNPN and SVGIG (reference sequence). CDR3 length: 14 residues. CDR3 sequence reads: CAWTPTGRSYEQYF. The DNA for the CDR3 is TGTGCCTGGACTCCGACAGGCCGCTCCTACGAGCAGTACTTC.

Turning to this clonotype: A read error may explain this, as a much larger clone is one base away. CDR3 in amino acids: CSARDLPDTDTQYF. The CDR3 DNA sequence: TGCAGTGCTAGAGACCTCCCGGACACAGATACGCAGTATTTT. V usage is TRBV20-1 and J usage is TRBJ2-3; no clear D. Germline loops: CDR1 DFQATT, CDR2 SNEGSKA (reference sequence). V lost 0 bases, J lost 2 bases, and 9 bases lay in between. The CDR3 sequence is 14 residues long.

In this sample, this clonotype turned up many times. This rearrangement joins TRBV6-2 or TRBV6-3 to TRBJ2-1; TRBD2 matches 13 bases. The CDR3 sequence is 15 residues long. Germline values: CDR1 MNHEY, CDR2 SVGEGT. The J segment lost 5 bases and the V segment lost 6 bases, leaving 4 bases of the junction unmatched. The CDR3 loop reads CASSRGTSGDNEQFF. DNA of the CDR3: TGTGCCAGCAGCCGAGGGACTAGCGGGGACAATGAGCAGTTCTTC.

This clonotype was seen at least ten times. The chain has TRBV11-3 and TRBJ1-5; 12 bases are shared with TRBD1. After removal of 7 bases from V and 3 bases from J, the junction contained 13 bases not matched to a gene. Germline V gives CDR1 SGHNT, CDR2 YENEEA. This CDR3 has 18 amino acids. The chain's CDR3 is CASTGDRGRAVDNQPQHF. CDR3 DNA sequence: TGTGCCAGCACAGGGGACAGGGGGCGAGCGGTGGACAATCAGCCCCAGCATTTT.

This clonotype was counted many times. The CDR3 protein is CSLRDRGLENEQFF. In DNA, the CDR3 is TGCAGCTTGCGGGACAGGGGGCTGGAGAATGAGCAGTTCTTC. The chain links TRBV29-1 to TRBJ2-1, with 12 bases lining up with TRBD1. Per the germline V gene, CDR1 is SQVTM and CDR2 is ANQGSEA. CDR3 length: 14 residues. V lost 8 bases, J lost 7 bases, and 9 bases stayed unmatched.

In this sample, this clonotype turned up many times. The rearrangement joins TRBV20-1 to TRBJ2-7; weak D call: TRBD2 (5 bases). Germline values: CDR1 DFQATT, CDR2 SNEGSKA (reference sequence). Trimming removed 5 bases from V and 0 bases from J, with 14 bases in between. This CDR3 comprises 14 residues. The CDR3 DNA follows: TGCAGTGCTTCCGGTCGGGCGGGCTCCTACGAGCAGTACTTC. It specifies CSASGRAGSYEQYF.

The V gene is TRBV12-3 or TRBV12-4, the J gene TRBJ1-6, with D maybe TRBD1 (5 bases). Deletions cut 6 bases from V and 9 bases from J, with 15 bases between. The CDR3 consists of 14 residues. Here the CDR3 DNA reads TGTGCCAGCAGCGGACATCCCTATGGTTCACCCCTCCACTTT. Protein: CASSGHPYGSPLHF.

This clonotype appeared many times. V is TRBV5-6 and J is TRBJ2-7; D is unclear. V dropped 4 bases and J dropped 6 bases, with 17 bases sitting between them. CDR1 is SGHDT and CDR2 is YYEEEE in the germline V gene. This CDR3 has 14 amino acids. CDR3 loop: CASSTNYGRGEQYF. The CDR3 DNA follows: TGTGCCAGCAGCACTAATTACGGACGAGGCGAGCAGTACTTC.

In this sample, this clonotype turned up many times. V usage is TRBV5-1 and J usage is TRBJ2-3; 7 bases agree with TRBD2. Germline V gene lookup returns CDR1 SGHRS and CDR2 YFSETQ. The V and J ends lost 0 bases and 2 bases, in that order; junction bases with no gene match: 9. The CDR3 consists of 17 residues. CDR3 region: CASSLEAGLAYTDTQYF. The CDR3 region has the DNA TGCGCCAGCAGCTTGGAAGCGGGGCTGGCCTACACAGATACGCAGTATTTT.

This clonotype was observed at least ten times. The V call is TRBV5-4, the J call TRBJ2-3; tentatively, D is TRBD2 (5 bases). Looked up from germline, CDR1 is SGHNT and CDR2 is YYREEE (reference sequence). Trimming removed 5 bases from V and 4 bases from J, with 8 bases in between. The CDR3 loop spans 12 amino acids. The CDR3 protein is CASSSRADTQYF. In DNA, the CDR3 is TGTGCCAGCAGTTCGAGGGCAGATACGCAGTATTTT. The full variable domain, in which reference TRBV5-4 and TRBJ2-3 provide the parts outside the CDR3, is ETGVTQSPTHLIKTRGQQVTLRCSSQSGHNTVSWYQQALGQGPQFIFQYYREEENGRGNFPPRFSGLQFPNYSSELNVNALELDDSALYLCASSSRADTQYFGPGTRLTVL.

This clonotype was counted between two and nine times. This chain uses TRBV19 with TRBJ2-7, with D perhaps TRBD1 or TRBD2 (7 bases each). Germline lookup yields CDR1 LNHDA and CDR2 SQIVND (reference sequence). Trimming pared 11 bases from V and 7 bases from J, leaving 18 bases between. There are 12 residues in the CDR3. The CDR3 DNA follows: TGTGCCGCGGGGAGGGGGCGGCAGGAGCAGTACTTC. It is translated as CAAGRGRQEQYF. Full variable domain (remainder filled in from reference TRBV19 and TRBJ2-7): DGGITQSPKYLFRKEGQNVTLSCEQNLNHDAMYWYRQDPGQGLRLIYYSQIVNDFQKGDIAEGYSVSREKKESFPLTVTSAQKNPTAFYLCAAGRGRQEQYFGPGTRLTVT.

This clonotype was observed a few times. CDR3 sequence (DNA): TGTGCCAGCACGTTACTAGCCTCAACAGTAGATACGCAGTATTTT. Its translation is CASTLLASTVDTQYF. This chain connects TRBV2 to TRBJ2-3, with D tentatively TRBD2 (6 bases). The CDR3 is 15 amino acids. Germline V lookup: CDR1 SNHLY, CDR2 FYNNEI. Trimming stripped 7 bases from V and 5 bases from J, with 19 bases between.

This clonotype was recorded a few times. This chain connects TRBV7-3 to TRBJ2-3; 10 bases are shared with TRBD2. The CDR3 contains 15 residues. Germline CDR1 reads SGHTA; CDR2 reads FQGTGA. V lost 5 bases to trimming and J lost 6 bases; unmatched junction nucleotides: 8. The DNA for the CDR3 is TGTGCCAGCAGCCCCTCAGCGGGAGGGGGGGATACGCAGTATTTT. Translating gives CASSPSAGGGDTQYF.

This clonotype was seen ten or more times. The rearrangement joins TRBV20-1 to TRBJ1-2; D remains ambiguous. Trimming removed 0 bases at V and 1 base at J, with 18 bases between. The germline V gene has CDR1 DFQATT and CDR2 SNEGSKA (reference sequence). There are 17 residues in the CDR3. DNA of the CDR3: TGCAGTGCTAGAGATGATAGTAAGGACCCTAGTAACTATGGCTACACCTTC. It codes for CSARDDSKDPSNYGYTF.

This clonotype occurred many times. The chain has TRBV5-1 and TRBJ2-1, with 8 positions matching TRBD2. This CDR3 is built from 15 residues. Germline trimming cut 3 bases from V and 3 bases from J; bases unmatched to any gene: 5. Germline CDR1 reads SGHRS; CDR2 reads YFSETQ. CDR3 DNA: TGCGCCAGCAGCTCTTCAAGCGGGGGCTACAATGAGCAGTTCTTC. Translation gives CASSSSSGGYNEQFF.

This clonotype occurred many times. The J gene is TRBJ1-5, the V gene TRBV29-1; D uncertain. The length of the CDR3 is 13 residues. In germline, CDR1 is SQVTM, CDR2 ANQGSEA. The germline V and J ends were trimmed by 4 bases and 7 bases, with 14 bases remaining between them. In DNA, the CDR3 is TGCAGCGTTGTTTGGGGAATGGGACAGCCCCAGCATTTT. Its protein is CSVVWGMGQPQHF. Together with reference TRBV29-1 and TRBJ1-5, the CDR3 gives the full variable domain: SAVISQKPSRDICQRGTSLTIQCQVDSQVTMMFWYRQQPGQSLTLIATANQGSEATYESGFVIDKFPISRPNLTFSTLTVSNMSPEDSSIYLCSVVWGMGQPQHFGDGTRLSIL.

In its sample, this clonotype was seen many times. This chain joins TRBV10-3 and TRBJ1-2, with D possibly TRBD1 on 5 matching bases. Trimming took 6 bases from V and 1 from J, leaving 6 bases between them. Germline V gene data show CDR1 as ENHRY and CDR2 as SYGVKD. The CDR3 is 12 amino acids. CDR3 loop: CAISDSNYGYTF. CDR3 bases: TGTGCCATCAGCGACAGTAACTATGGCTACACCTTC.